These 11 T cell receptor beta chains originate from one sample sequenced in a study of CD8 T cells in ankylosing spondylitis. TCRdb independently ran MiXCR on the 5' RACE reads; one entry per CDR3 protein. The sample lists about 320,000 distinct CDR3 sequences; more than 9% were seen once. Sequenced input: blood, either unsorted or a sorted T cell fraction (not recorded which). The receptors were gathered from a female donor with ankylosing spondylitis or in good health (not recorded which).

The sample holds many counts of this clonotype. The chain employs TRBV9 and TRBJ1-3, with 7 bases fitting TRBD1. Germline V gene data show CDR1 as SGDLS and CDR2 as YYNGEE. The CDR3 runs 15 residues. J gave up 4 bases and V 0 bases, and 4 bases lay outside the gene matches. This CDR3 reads CASSVGGGPGNTIYF. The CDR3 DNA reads TGTGCCAGCAGCGTAGGAGGGGGCCCGGGAAACACCATATATTTT.

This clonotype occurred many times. CDR3 in amino acids: CSARASGSGNSYEQYF. The DNA of the CDR3 is TGCAGTGCTAGGGCGTCCGGGTCGGGAAACTCCTACGAGCAGTACTTC. The rearrangement joins TRBV20-1 to TRBJ2-7; possibly TRBD2 for D (5 bases). There are 16 residues in the CDR3. CDR1 is DFQATT and CDR2 is SNEGSKA in the germline V gene (reference sequence). V shed 3 bases and J shed 0 bases, with 18 bases lying between them.

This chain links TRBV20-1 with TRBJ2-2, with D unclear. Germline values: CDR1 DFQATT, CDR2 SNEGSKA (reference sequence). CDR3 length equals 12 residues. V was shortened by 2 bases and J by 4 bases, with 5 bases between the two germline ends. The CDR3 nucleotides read TGCAGTGCTAGATTCGCCACCGGGGAGCTGTTTTTT. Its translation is CSARFATGELFF.

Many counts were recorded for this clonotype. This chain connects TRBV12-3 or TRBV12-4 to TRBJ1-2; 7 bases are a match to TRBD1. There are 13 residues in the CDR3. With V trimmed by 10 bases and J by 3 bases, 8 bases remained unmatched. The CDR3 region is CAIDGDSHYGYTF. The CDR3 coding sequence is TGTGCCATCGACGGGGACAGCCACTATGGCTACACCTTC.

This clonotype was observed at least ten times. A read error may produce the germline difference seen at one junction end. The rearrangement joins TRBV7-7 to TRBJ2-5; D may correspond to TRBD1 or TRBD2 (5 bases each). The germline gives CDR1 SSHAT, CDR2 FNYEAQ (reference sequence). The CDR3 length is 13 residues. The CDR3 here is CASSPERGTTQYF. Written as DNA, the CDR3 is TGTGCTAGCAGCCCCGAAAGAGGGACGACCCAGTACTTC.

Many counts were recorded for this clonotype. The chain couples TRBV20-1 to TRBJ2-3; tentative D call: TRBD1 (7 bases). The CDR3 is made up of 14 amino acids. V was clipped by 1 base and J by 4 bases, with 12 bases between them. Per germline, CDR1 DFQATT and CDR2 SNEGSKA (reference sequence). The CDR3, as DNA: TGCAGTGCTAGAGTAGACAGGGAGGCAGATACGCAGTATTTT. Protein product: CSARVDREADTQYF.

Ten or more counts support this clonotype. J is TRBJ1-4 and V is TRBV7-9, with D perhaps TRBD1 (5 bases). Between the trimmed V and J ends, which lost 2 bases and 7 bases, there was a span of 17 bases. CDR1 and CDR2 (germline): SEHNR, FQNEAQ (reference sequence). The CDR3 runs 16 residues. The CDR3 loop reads CASSLTGGRQGEKLFF. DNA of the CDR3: TGTGCCAGCAGCTTAACGGGCGGACGCCAGGGTGAAAAACTGTTTTTT.

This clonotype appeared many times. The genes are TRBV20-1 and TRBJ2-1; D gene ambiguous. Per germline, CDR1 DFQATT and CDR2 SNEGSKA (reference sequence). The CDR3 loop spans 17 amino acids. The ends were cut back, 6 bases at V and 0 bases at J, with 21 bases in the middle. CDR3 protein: CSAASLKSISSYNEQFF. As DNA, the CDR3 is TGCAGTGCCGCGAGCCTTAAATCAATCAGCTCCTACAATGAGCAGTTCTTC.

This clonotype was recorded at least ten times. CDR3 bases: TGCAGCGTGCAGCTAGCCTACGAGCAGTACTTC. It yields the protein CSVQLAYEQYF. The V call is TRBV29-1, the J call TRBJ2-7; D not certain. This CDR3 is 11 amino acids long. Between the trimmed V and J ends, which lost 6 bases and 2 bases, there was a span of 8 bases. Germline assignment: CDR1 SQVTM and CDR2 ANQGSEA.

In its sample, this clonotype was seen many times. As DNA, the CDR3 is TGTGCCAGCAGTTACAGTGGGCAAGTTTCACCCCTCCACTTT. Translating gives CASSYSGQVSPLHF. The rearrangement links TRBV6-5 to TRBJ1-6, with unresolved D. The V end lost 2 bases, the J end lost 9 bases, and 11 bases lay between the germline ends. The CDR3 spans 14 residues. CDR1 and CDR2 from the germline V gene are MNHEY and SVGAGI.

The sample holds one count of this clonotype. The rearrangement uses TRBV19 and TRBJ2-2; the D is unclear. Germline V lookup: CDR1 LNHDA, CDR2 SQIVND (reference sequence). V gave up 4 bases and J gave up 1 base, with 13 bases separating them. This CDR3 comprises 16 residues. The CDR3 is CASSRTLLGNTGELFF. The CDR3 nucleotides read TGTGCCAGTAGTAGGACGTTGTTAGGGAACACCGGGGAGCTGTTTTTT.